One and the same sample provided the 23 T cell receptor beta chains below, sequenced in a study of patients and donors after allogeneic stem cell transplantation. TCRdb re-called the RT-PCR reads through MiXCR, storing one row per CDR3 protein. Of approximately 200,000 distinct CDR3 sequences in the sample, roughly two fifths were seen once. The specimen sequenced was blood, either unsorted or a sorted T cell fraction (not recorded which). Every receptor here comes from a human donor who was either an allogeneic HSCT recipient or a stem cell or donor lymphocyte infusion donor (not recorded which). It is not recorded whose cells these are; they may come from a transplant donor.

This clonotype was counted only a few times. This chain links TRBV30 with TRBJ1-4, with D possibly matching TRBD1 (5 bases). Trimming shortened V by 1 base and J by 6 bases, and 21 bases separated the two germline ends. Germline CDR1 is GTSNPN and CDR2 is SVGIG (reference sequence). The length of the CDR3 is 17 residues. The CDR3 loop is CAWSGRYSVTGDEKLFF. CDR3 coding DNA: TGTGCCTGGAGTGGGAGGTACTCGGTTACAGGAGATGAAAAACTGTTTTTT.

The chain carries TRBV2 and TRBJ2-2; D not certain. V gave up 6 bases and J gave up 1 base, with 6 bases separating them. Per germline, CDR1 SNHLY and CDR2 FYNNEI. The CDR3 totals 13 residues. This CDR3 reads CASRWQNTGELFF. For the CDR3, the DNA is TGTGCCAGCAGGTGGCAGAACACCGGGGAGCTGTTTTTT.

The rearrangement uses TRBV28 and TRBJ2-3; no clear D gene. Trimming removed 3 bases at V and 4 bases at J, with 8 bases between. CDR1 and CDR2 from the germline V gene are MDHEN and SYDVKM. CDR3 length: 13 residues. CDR3 sequence: CASSFIGADTQYF. The CDR3 bases are TGTGCCAGCAGTTTTATTGGGGCAGATACGCAGTATTTT.

The chain has TRBV20-1 and TRBJ2-3; D gene unclear. CDR3 length: 12 residues. Germline V CDR1 and CDR2: DFQATT, SNEGSKA (reference sequence). Trimming stripped 6 bases from V and 2 bases from J, with 9 bases between. The CDR3 DNA is TGCAGTGCCGCTGAGTTCACAGATACGCAGTATTTT. Protein product: CSAAEFTDTQYF.

Notes on this clonotype: The junction departs from germline at one end; a sequencing error may be responsible. The rearrangement joins TRBV11-2 to TRBJ2-5; D is possibly TRBD1 (5 bases). This CDR3 spans 14 amino acids. Germline V gives CDR1 SGHAT, CDR2 FQNNGV. For the CDR3, the DNA is TGTGCCAGCAGCTTAGGACAGCTCCAAGAGACCCGGTACTTC. Translation gives CASSLGQLQETRYF.

The J gene is TRBJ2-6, the V gene TRBV7-9; D may be TRBD1 (5 bases). Trimming pared 2 bases from V and 0 bases from J, leaving 17 bases between. The CDR3 totals 19 residues. The V gene's germline CDR1 is SEHNR and CDR2 FQNEAQ (reference sequence). The CDR3 here is CASSLRGQLGSSGANVLTF. The CDR3 nucleotides are TGTGCCAGCAGCTTAAGGGGCCAGCTTGGAAGCTCTGGGGCCAACGTCCTGACTTTC.

This clonotype was observed a few times. The V gene is TRBV6-2 or TRBV6-3, the J gene TRBJ2-2; TRBD2 might be the D (6 bases). There are 16 residues in the CDR3. V dropped 2 bases and J dropped 0 bases, with 10 bases sitting between them. The V gene's germline CDR1 is MNHEY and CDR2 SVGEGT. CDR3 protein: CASSYGSGSNTGELFF. DNA for the CDR3: TGTGCCAGCAGTTACGGTAGCGGCTCGAACACCGGGGAGCTGTTTTTT.

The CDR3 spells CASCLKQGVYYEQYF. As DNA, the CDR3 is TGTGCCAGCTGCCTAAAACAGGGGGTCTACTACGAGCAGTACTTC. The genes are TRBV2 and TRBJ2-7; 8 positions agree with TRBD1. V was clipped by 8 bases and J by 3 bases; unmatched bases: 12. The CDR3 loop spans 15 amino acids. CDR1 and CDR2 (germline): SNHLY, FYNNEI.

The chain recombines TRBV7-9 with TRBJ1-4, with 8 bases that match TRBD1. J gave up 2 bases and V 3 bases, and 2 bases lay outside the gene matches. The CDR3 has 15 amino acids. Germline CDR1 is SEHNR and CDR2 is FQNEAQ (reference sequence). CDR3 region: CASSLGQATNEKLFF. The CDR3 DNA is TGTGCCAGCAGCTTGGGACAGGCCACTAATGAAAAACTGTTTTTT.

V is TRBV7-9 and J is TRBJ2-2; TRBD1 agrees at 10 bases. The V and J ends lost 7 bases and 6 bases, in that order; junction bases with no gene match: 11. The germline V gene has CDR1 SEHNR and CDR2 FQNEAQ (reference sequence). CDR3 size: 16 residues. CDR3: CASTPPGQGLAGELFF. In nucleotides, the CDR3 is TGTGCCAGCACCCCACCGGGACAGGGGTTGGCCGGGGAGCTGTTTTTT.

This rearrangement joins TRBV29-1 to TRBJ2-2; 8 bases match TRBD1. After removal of 4 bases from V and 1 base from J, the junction contained 5 bases not matched to a gene. There are 15 residues in the CDR3. Germline V lookup: CDR1 SQVTM, CDR2 ANQGSEA. Here the CDR3 DNA reads TGCAGCGTTGCAGGGGGCGCCGGGAACACCGGGGAGCTGTTTTTT. Its translation is CSVAGGAGNTGELFF.

This clonotype was picked up a small number of times. V is TRBV7-3 and J is TRBJ2-5; a weak D match, TRBD2 (6 bases). The CDR3 contains 15 residues. Trimming removed 2 bases at V and 2 bases at J, with 12 bases between. The germline CDR1 and CDR2 sequences are SGHTA and FQGTGA. CDR3 loop: CASSLDGRPQETQYF. CDR3 bases: TGTGCCAGCAGCTTAGATGGGAGGCCTCAAGAGACCCAGTACTTC.

This clonotype was seen more than once but under ten times. The rearrangement uses TRBV4-3 and TRBJ2-7, with 7 bases fitting TRBD2. Germline V lookup: CDR1 LGHNA, CDR2 YSLEER. This CDR3 region has 14 residues. With V trimmed by 5 bases and J by 0 bases, 4 bases remained unmatched. The CDR3: CASSSSSGSYEQYF. DNA of the CDR3: TGCGCCAGCAGCTCTTCTAGCGGCTCCTACGAGCAGTACTTC.

The J gene is TRBJ1-5, the V gene TRBV28; D unresolved. This CDR3 region has 13 residues. V was trimmed by 7 bases and J by 6 bases, leaving 13 bases between them. Germline V gene data show CDR1 as MDHEN and CDR2 as SYDVKM. The CDR3 spells CASTRGLSQPQHF. CDR3 bases: TGTGCCAGCACAAGAGGTCTATCTCAGCCCCAGCATTTT. Looking up the rest from reference TRBV28 and TRBJ1-5 gives the full variable domain: DVKVTQSSRYLVKRTGEKVFLECVQDMDHENMFWYRQDPGLGLRLIYFSYDVKMKEKGDIPEGYSVSREKKERFSLILESASTNQTSMYLCASTRGLSQPQHFGDGTRLSIL.

The rearrangement links TRBV3-1 to TRBJ2-1; TRBD2 matches at 14 bases. This CDR3 is 18 amino acids long. V lost 0 bases to trimming and J lost 5 bases; unmatched junction nucleotides: 6. Germline V gives CDR1 LGHDT, CDR2 YNNKEL (reference sequence). The CDR3 loop is CASSQDRPGLAGDNEQFF. For the CDR3, the DNA is TGTGCCAGCAGCCAAGATAGGCCGGGACTAGCGGGAGACAATGAGCAGTTCTTC.

This clonotype was detected only a few times. The chain links TRBV5-1 to TRBJ2-4, with TRBD1 matching 10 bases. The CDR3 length is 18 residues. Trimming cost V 3 bases and J 0 bases; bases outside gene matches: 9. CDR1 SGHRS and CDR2 YFSETQ come from the germline V gene. CDR3 residues: CASSWEARTGGAKNIQYF. The DNA for the CDR3 is TGCGCCAGCAGCTGGGAGGCGAGGACAGGGGGAGCCAAAAACATTCAGTACTTC. Variable domain in full (rest from reference TRBV5-1 and TRBJ2-4): KAGVTQTPRYLIKTRGQQVTLSCSPISGHRSVSWYQQTPGQGLQFLFEYFSETQRNKGNFPGRFSGRQFSNSRSEMNVSTLELGDSALYLCASSWEARTGGAKNIQYFGAGTRLSVL.

The chain employs TRBV12-3 or TRBV12-4 and TRBJ1-6; TRBD1 might be the D (5 bases). The germline V and J ends were trimmed by 1 base and 7 bases, with 8 bases remaining between them. CDR3 length equals 14 residues. The CDR3 DNA follows: TGTGCCAGCAGTTTAGTGGCAGGGAATTCACCCCTCCACTTT. This gives the protein CASSLVAGNSPLHF.

The J gene is TRBJ1-5, the V gene TRBV28; TRBD1 matches 10 bases. Trimming removed 2 bases from V and 7 bases from J; junction bases left unmatched: 8. CDR1 is MDHEN, CDR2 SYDVKM, per germline. This CDR3 is built from 16 residues. The CDR3 sequence is CASSLSRRTGGQPQHF. The CDR3 DNA sequence: TGTGCCAGCAGTTTAAGTCGGCGGACAGGGGGACAGCCCCAGCATTTT.

The J gene is TRBJ1-1, the V gene TRBV5-1; TRBD1 is a possible D gene (6 bases). The germline gives CDR1 SGHRS, CDR2 YFSETQ. The CDR3 runs 15 residues. V lost 2 bases, J lost 5 bases, and 16 bases lay in between. The CDR3 DNA reads TGCGCCAGCAGCTTTAGGGCAGGGGTGTGGACTGAAGCTTTCTTT. It is translated as CASSFRAGVWTEAFF.

This chain connects TRBV12-3 or TRBV12-4 to TRBJ2-1, with TRBD2 matching 15 bases. V dropped 5 bases and J dropped 7; count of bases not matched to a gene: 12. This CDR3 is built from 18 residues. The CDR3 DNA reads as TGTGCCAGCAGTCCAAGGACTAGCGGGAGGGCCTTTTTGAATGAGCAGTTCTTC. Translated: CASSPRTSGRAFLNEQFF.

This clonotype was detected ten times or more. The rearrangement joins TRBV28 to TRBJ2-1; D not certain. The CDR3 runs 13 residues. V was shortened by 5 bases and J by 2 bases, with 7 bases between the two germline ends. From germline, CDR1 is MDHEN and CDR2 SYDVKM. The CDR3 DNA reads as TGTGCCAGCAGTACCCGCCCCTACAATGAGCAGTTCTTC. It is translated as CASSTRPYNEQFF.

The chain links TRBV7-2 to TRBJ1-1, with unresolved D. Deletions cut 1 base from V and 1 base from J, with 7 bases between. Germline values: CDR1 SGHTA, CDR2 FQGNSA. The CDR3 covers 14 residues. CDR3 sequence (DNA): TGTGCCAGCAGCTTAGGGCGGGCGAACACTGAAGCTTTCTTT. This encodes CASSLGRANTEAFF. Looking up the rest from reference TRBV7-2 and TRBJ1-1 gives the full variable domain: GAGVSQSPSNKVTEKGKDVELRCDPISGHTALYWYRQSLGQGLEFLIYFQGNSAPDKSGLPSDRFSAERTGGSVSTLTIQRTQQEDSAVYLCASSLGRANTEAFFGQGTRLTVV.

The rearrangement links TRBV5-6 to TRBJ1-2; 7 bases are shared with TRBD1. The V gene end was trimmed by 4 bases and the J gene end by 4 bases; junction bases not matched to a gene: 4. Per germline, CDR1 SGHDT and CDR2 YYEEEE. CDR3 length: 13 residues. In DNA, the CDR3 is TGTGCCAGCAGCACGGACAGGCTCTATGGCTACACCTTC. Amino acids: CASSTDRLYGYTF.